This T cell receptor (beta chain) was sequenced in a study of identical twins. Unique molecular identifiers were present on the cDNA, and a universal primer site came from template switching. Each CDR3 protein gets one entry after TCRdb re-called the 5' RACE reads with MiXCR. The sample shows some 760,000 distinct CDR3 sequences, about 18% of them seen only once. Germline loops: CDR1 SGHAT, CDR2 FQNNGV. V lost 0 bases and J 8 bases, leaving 10 bases between the germline ends. The CDR3 sequence is 13 residues long. The same sample was also used in a study of T cells expressing NK-cell markers. From that second work: These clonotypes, the leaders elsewhere, also led the CD3+CD56-NKG2C+ fraction in a handful of donors.

The gene calls are TRBV11-2 and TRBJ1-2, with D perhaps matching TRBD1 (5 bases). The material sequenced was PBMCs. This TCR derives from a woman between 18 and 29 years old in good health. In DNA form, the CDR3 reads TGTGCCAGCAGCTTAGAAGGGGTGAGGGGCTACACCTTC. Protein: CASSLEGVRGYTF.